Shown below are 23 T cell receptor beta chains from a single sample sequenced in a study of low-dose radiotherapy and immunotherapy resistance in tumors (dated by TCRdb to about 2022). First-strand cDNA was synthesized with Superscript III and a set of TRAV- and TRBV-specific primers, covering both TCRalpha and TCRbeta chains. TCRs were amplified with Phusion for 20 PCR cycles, with a constant-region primer paired with the adapter attached to the V primers. The raw public reads went through TCRdb reprocessing: fastp at Q25, MiXCR clone calling, in-frame beta chains kept. Rows with one shared CDR3 protein collapse into an entry with the most common genes and DNA. This sample lists about 6,800 distinct CDR3 sequences; 84% were detected once. The leading ten clones occupy about 5.9% of the sample. The source of these receptors is a human donor with advanced metastatic prostate, ovarian, gallbladder or colorectal cancer (not recorded which). This table probably holds off-target reads from a library built for another chain.

This chain uses TRBV5-1 with TRBJ1-2, with D perhaps matching TRBD1 (6 bases). Between the trimmed V and J ends, which lost 0 bases and 4 bases, there was a span of 16 bases. The CDR3 spans 16 residues. Germline lookup yields CDR1 SGHRS and CDR2 YFSETQ. Written as DNA, the CDR3 is TGCGCCAGCAGCTTGGTGCAGGGGACTAATACCTATGGCTACACCTTC. Its protein product is CASSLVQGTNTYGYTF.

The chain carries TRBV6-5 and TRBJ2-1; 9 bases are a match to TRBD2. The CDR3 consists of 15 residues. The V and J ends lost 2 bases and 10 bases, in that order; junction bases with no gene match: 9. Germline-derived CDR1 and CDR2 are MNHEY and SVGAGI. The CDR3 bases are TGTGCCAGCAGTTACCGCCGGCGGGGGGGCGGGGAGCAGTTCTTC. Amino acids: CASSYRRRGGGEQFF.

The chain couples TRBV12-3 or TRBV12-4 to TRBJ1-2; D uncertain. V lost 5 bases and J lost 7, with 14 bases in between. CDR3 length: 13 residues. The CDR3 protein is CASSERSDTGYTF. DNA for the CDR3: TGTGCCAGCAGTGAAAGGTCCGATACTGGCTACACCTTC.

CDR3 sequence reads: CASSLGTGQDGAFF. CDR3 coding DNA: TGCGCCAGCAGCTTGGGGACAGGGCAGGACGGAGCTTTCTTT. This sequence joins TRBV5-1 and TRBJ1-1; 8 bases are shared with TRBD1. Germline V CDR1 and CDR2: SGHRS, YFSETQ. V lost 0 bases, J lost 10 bases, and 8 bases stayed unmatched. The CDR3 has 14 amino acids.

CDR3 residues: CASSYSSGAEAFF. CDR3 DNA sequence: TGTGCCAGCAGTTACTCAAGCGGAGCTGAAGCTTTCTTT. The rearrangement joins TRBV6-5 to TRBJ1-1; D is unresolved. The CDR3 runs to 13 residues. V was shortened by 0 bases and J by 6 bases, with 8 bases between the two germline ends. The germline CDR1 and CDR2 sequences are MNHEY and SVGAGI.

The chain recombines TRBV5-1 with TRBJ2-7, with 8 bases that match TRBD2. There are 16 residues in the CDR3. Germline trimming cut 4 bases from V and 1 base from J; bases unmatched to any gene: 10. CDR1 is SGHRS and CDR2 is YFSETQ in the germline V gene. CDR3 in amino acids: CASSPGGVAASYEQYF. As DNA, the CDR3 is TGCGCCAGCAGCCCCGGGGGGGTAGCGGCATCCTACGAGCAGTACTTC.

The V gene is TRBV13, the J gene TRBJ2-3; D perhaps matches TRBD1 (5 bases). Trimming removed 3 bases from V and 5 bases from J, with 9 bases in between. Germline lookup yields CDR1 PRHDT and CDR2 FYEKMQ (reference sequence). This CDR3 region has 13 residues. The CDR3 is CASSLGLVDTQYF. CDR3 DNA: TGTGCCAGCAGCTTGGGGCTGGTAGATACGCAGTATTTT. Variable domain in full (rest from reference TRBV13 and TRBJ2-3): AAGVIQSPRHLIKEKRETATLKCYPIPRHDTVYWYQQGPGQDPQFLISFYEKMQSDKGSIPDRFSAQQFSDYHSELNMSSLELGDSALYFCASSLGLVDTQYFGPGTRLTVL.

The rearrangement links TRBV2 to TRBJ2-3, with D possibly being TRBD2 (7 bases). V was pared by 3 bases and J by 6 bases, with 16 bases between. Germline V gene data show CDR1 as SNHLY and CDR2 as FYNNEI. The CDR3 consists of 15 residues. The CDR3 nucleotides are TGTGCCAGCAGTGATACAACGGGGGGCCGTGATACGCAGTATTTT. Amino acid sequence: CASSDTTGGRDTQYF.

The chain couples TRBV7-9 to TRBJ1-3, with TRBD1 as a possible D gene (5 bases). CDR1 and CDR2 (germline): SEHNR, FQNEAQ (reference sequence). The CDR3 is made up of 16 amino acids. The CDR3 sequence is CAVSWTRDDSGNTIYF. DNA of the CDR3: TGTGCTGTCAGTTGGACGCGGGACGACTCTGGAAACACCATATATTTT.

The chain couples TRBV5-1 to TRBJ2-7; 7 bases map to TRBD1. The V and J ends lost 4 bases and 4 bases, in that order; junction bases with no gene match: 11. Germline V gene lookup returns CDR1 SGHRS and CDR2 YFSETQ. This CDR3 comprises 15 residues. CDR3 nucleotide sequence: TGCGCCAGCAGCGACCCGACAGGGAATGGGTACGAGCAGTACTTC. This sequence encodes CASSDPTGNGYEQYF.

This chain uses TRBV6-2 or TRBV6-3 with TRBJ2-7; no clear D. This CDR3 is built from 15 residues. Trimming removed 6 bases from V and 0 bases from J, with 15 bases in between. Germline V CDR1 and CDR2: MNHEY, SVGEGT. The CDR3 DNA reads as TGTGCCAGCAGACCCCTGGGCCAGACCTCCTACGAGCAGTACTTC. The encoded protein is CASRPLGQTSYEQYF.

The genes are TRBV7-2 and TRBJ1-6; 7 bases are a match to TRBD1. Germline V gene sequence: CDR1 SGHTA, CDR2 FQGNSA. J lost 9 bases, V lost 5 bases, and 4 bases had no gene match. The CDR3 totals 13 residues. The CDR3 reads CASSQRQGSPLHF. The CDR3 DNA reads as TGTGCCAGCAGCCAACGACAGGGTTCACCCCTCCACTTT.

The chain has TRBV9 and TRBJ1-3, with D unclear. Trimming cost V 6 bases and J 0 bases, with 10 bases left between them. The CDR3 spans 14 residues. The germline gives CDR1 SGDLS, CDR2 YYNGEE. The CDR3 reads CASTSGISGNTIYF. The CDR3 DNA is TGTGCCAGCACCTCGGGCATCTCTGGAAACACCATATATTTT.

The chain uses TRBV4-2 and TRBJ2-4; D is perhaps TRBD2 (5 bases). This CDR3 region has 16 residues. V was shortened by 0 bases and J by 5 bases, with 14 bases between the two germline ends. Germline CDR1 reads LGHNA; CDR2 reads YNFKEQ. CDR3 sequence reads: CASSQEVGSYENIQYF. The CDR3 bases are TGTGCCAGCAGCCAAGAGGTGGGGAGTTACGAAAACATTCAGTACTTC.

The chain links TRBV3-1 to TRBJ2-1; 8 bases are shared with TRBD2. The length of the CDR3 is 16 residues. V shed 0 bases, J shed 7 bases, and the junction held 8 bases outside the gene matches. CDR1 and CDR2 (germline): LGHDT, YNNKEL (reference sequence). The CDR3 sequence is CASSQDDGGAANEQFF. The CDR3 nucleotides read TGTGCCAGCAGCCAAGACGACGGGGGGGCCGCGAATGAGCAGTTCTTC.

This chain links TRBV12-3 or TRBV12-4 with TRBJ1-1; D unclear. The CDR3 extends over 13 amino acids. The germline V and J ends were trimmed by 6 bases and 0 bases, with 8 bases remaining between them. CDR3 in amino acids: CASRTGVNTEAFF. The CDR3 DNA is TGTGCCAGCAGGACGGGAGTGAACACTGAAGCTTTCTTT.

The rearrangement links TRBV18 to TRBJ2-7; D might be TRBD2 (6 bases). Germline V gives CDR1 KGHSH, CDR2 LQKENI. The length of the CDR3 is 14 residues. Trimming left V 6 bases short and J 4 bases short, with 16 bases between. The CDR3 DNA reads as TGTGCCAGCTCCCCCGGCCGGGGGAGGTACGAGCAGTACTTC. Its translation is CASSPGRGRYEQYF.

This chain links TRBV4-1 with TRBJ2-1; D possibly corresponds to TRBD2 (6 bases). Trimming cost V 0 bases and J 7 bases, with 7 bases left between them. Germline values: CDR1 MGHRA, CDR2 YSYEKL. There are 13 residues in the CDR3. CDR3 coding DNA: TGCGCCAGCAGCCAAGATCGGGAGAATGAGCAGTTCTTC. The encoded protein is CASSQDRENEQFF.

The chain has TRBV7-2 and TRBJ2-1; D might be TRBD2 (5 bases). CDR1 and CDR2 from the germline V gene are SGHTA and FQGNSA. V gave up 8 bases and J gave up 5 bases, with 25 bases separating them. The CDR3 has 17 amino acids. The CDR3 protein is CASGPRTSRVWDNEQFF. The CDR3 coding sequence is TGTGCCAGCGGCCCAAGAACTAGTCGGGTGTGGGACAATGAGCAGTTCTTC.

With respect to this clonotype: Its ends do not fully match the called genes, so a read error is possible. The chain has TRBV30 and TRBJ2-1; 12 bases line up with TRBD2. The germline V gene encodes CDR1 GTSNPN and CDR2 SVGIG (reference sequence). This CDR3 region has 13 residues. The CDR3 sequence: CAWITSGGTSSLF. The DNA for the CDR3 is TGTGCCTGGATCACTAGCGGGGGGACCTCTAGTCTCTTC.

The gene calls are TRBV25-1 and TRBJ2-5; D is possibly TRBD2 (6 bases). CDR3 length: 14 amino acids. Germline CDR1 reads MGHDK; CDR2 reads SYGVNS. Deletions cut 2 bases from V and 5 bases from J, with 12 bases between. This chain's CDR3 is CASSERAGSETQYF. In DNA form, the CDR3 reads TGTGCCAGCAGTGAACGGGCGGGGAGTGAGACCCAGTACTTC.

The chain joins TRBV29-1 to TRBJ2-3; 14 bases map to TRBD2. CDR3 length: 14 amino acids. Germline trimming cut 7 bases from V and 4 bases from J; bases unmatched to any gene: 4. The germline gives CDR1 SQVTM, CDR2 ANQGSEA. The CDR3 nucleotides are TGCAGCGCTTCGACTAGCGGGGGGGCAGATACGCAGTATTTT. Translation gives CSASTSGGADTQYF.

The rearrangement links TRBV4-2 to TRBJ1-3; 11 bases are shared with TRBD1. This CDR3 has 17 residues. V trimming: 0 bases; J trimming: 4 bases; junction bases outside the gene matches: 5. The germline V gene encodes CDR1 LGHNA and CDR2 YNFKEQ. This CDR3 reads CASSQEWGQGGGNTIYF. The CDR3 DNA reads TGTGCCAGCAGCCAAGAGTGGGGACAGGGGGGCGGAAACACCATATATTTT.